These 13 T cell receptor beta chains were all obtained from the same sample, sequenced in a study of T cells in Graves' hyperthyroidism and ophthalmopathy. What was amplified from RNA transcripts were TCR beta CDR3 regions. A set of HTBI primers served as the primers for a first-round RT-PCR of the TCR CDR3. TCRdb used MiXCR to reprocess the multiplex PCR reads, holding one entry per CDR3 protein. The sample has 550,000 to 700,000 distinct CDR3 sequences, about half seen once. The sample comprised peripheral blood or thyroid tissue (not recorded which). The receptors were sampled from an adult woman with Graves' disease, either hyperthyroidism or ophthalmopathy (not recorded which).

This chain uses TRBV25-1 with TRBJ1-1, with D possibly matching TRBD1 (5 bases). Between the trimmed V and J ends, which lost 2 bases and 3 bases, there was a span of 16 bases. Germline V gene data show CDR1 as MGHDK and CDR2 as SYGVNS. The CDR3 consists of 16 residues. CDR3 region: CASSEIAAWGHTEAFF. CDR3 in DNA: TGTGCCAGCAGTGAAATAGCGGCGTGGGGCCACACTGAAGCTTTCTTT.

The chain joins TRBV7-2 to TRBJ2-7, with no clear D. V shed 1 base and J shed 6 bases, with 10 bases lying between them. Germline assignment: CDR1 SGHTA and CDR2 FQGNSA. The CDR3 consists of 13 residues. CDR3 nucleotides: TGTGCCAGCAGCTTAGTCCACTCGCGCGAGCAGTACTTC. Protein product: CASSLVHSREQYF.

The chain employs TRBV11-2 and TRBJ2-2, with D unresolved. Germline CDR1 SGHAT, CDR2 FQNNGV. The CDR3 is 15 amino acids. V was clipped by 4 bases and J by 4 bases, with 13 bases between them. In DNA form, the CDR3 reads TGTGCCAGCAGCTCTTTGGCGGAACTCACCGGGGAGCTGTTTTTT. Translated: CASSSLAELTGELFF.

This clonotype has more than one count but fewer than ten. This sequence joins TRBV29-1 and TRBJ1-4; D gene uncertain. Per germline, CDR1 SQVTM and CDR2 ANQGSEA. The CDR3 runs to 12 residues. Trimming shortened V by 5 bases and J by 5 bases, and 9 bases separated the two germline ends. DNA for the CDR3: TGCAGCGTTCGTCATGGGAATGAAAAACTGTTTTTT. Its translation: CSVRHGNEKLFF.

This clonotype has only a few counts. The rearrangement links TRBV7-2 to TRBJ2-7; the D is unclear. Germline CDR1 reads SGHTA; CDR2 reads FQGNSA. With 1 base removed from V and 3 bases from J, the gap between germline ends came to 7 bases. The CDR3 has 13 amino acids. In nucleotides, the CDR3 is TGTGCCAGCAGCTTAGAGTACCGCTACGAGCAGTACTTC. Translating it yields CASSLEYRYEQYF.

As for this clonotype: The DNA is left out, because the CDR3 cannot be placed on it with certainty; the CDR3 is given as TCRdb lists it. CDR3: CASTNQTSMYLCASSYNYGYTF. This sequence joins TRBV5-1 and TRBJ1-2. The germline V gene encodes CDR1 SGHRS and CDR2 YFSETQ. The CDR3 has 22 amino acids, counting both end residues.

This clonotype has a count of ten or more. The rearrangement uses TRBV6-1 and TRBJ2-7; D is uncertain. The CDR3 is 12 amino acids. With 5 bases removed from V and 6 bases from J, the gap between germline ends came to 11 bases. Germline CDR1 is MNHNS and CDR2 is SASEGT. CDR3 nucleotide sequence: TGTGCCAGCAGTCGTCGTCCGCTCGAGCAGTACTTC. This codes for CASSRRPLEQYF.

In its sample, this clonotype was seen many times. The CDR3 region has the DNA TGTGCCAGCAGCCATGCCGGGACAGGGGGCCCGGAGACCCAGTACTTC. Its translation: CASSHAGTGGPETQYF. The V and J genes are TRBV5-8 and TRBJ2-5; TRBD1 matches at 12 bases. V lost 4 bases to trimming and J lost 5 bases; unmatched junction nucleotides: 9. This CDR3 spans 16 amino acids. Germline assignment: CDR1 SGHTS and CDR2 YDEGEE.

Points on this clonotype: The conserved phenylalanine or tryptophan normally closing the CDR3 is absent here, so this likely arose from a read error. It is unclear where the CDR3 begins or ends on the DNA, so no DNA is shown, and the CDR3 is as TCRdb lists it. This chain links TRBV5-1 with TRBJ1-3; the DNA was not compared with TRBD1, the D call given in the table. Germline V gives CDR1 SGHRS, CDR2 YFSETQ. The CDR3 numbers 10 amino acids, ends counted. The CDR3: CASSLEPMDT.

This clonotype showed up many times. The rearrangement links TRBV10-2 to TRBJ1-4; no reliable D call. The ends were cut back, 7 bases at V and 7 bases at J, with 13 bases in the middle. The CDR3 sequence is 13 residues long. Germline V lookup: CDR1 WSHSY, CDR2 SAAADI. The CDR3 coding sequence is TGCGCCAGCAAAGTTAGGGCTCGTGAAAAACTGTTTTTT. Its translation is CASKVRAREKLFF.

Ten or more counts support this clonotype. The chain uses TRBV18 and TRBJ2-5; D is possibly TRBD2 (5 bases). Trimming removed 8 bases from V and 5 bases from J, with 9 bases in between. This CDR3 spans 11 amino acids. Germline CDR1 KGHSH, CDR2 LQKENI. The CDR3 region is CASSPGETQYF. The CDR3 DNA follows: TGTGCCAGCAGCCCGGGGGAGACCCAGTACTTC. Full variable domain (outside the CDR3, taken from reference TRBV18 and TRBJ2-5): NAGVMQNPRHLVRRRGQEARLRCSPMKGHSHVYWYRQLPEEGLKFMVYLQKENIIDESGMPKERFSAEFPKEGPSILRIQQVVRGDSAAYFCASSPGETQYFGPGTRLLVL.

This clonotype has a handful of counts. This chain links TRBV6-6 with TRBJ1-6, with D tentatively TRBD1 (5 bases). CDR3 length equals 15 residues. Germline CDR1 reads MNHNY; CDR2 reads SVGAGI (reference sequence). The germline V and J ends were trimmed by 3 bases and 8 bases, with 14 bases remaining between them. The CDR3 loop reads CASSYSGTEDSPLHF. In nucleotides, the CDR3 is TGTGCCAGCAGTTATTCTGGGACCGAGGATTCACCCCTCCACTTT.

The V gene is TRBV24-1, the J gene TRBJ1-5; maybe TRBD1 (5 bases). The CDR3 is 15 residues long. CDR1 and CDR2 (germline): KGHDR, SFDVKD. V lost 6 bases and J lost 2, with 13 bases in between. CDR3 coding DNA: TGTGCCACCAGTCCCCGTGGGGGAGGCAATCAGCCCCAGCATTTT. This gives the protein CATSPRGGGNQPQHF.